This T cell receptor (beta chain) was retrieved from a study of post-analysis software for immune sequencing data. Study information: Included among the disease courses, which were recorded for the cohort, were relapsing-remitting, secondary progressive and progressive-relapsing multiple sclerosis.

Points from the study as a whole: With TRBV5-6, TRBV5-1 and TRBV20-1 included, about five TRBV segments were more frequent in patients than in controls.

The table lists this clonotype with a count of one. Antigen unknown. Unique molecular identifiers featured in each of the TCR beta cDNA libraries. TCRdb re-called the PCR reads with MiXCR, one entry per CDR3 protein. The sample carries about 820,000 distinct CDR3 sequences, roughly 50% recorded once. Trimming shortened V by 10 bases and J by 1 base, and 20 bases separated the two germline ends. The CDR3 is 15 residues long. Germline V gene sequence: CDR1 MNHEY, CDR2 SMNVEV (reference sequence). The TCR comes from a girl between 5 and 17 years old with multiple sclerosis. Sample: blood. V gene TRBV27 combines with J gene TRBJ2-7; D call uncertain. CDR3 region: CATHEVRGRSYEQYF. CDR3 DNA sequence: TGTGCCACCCACGAAGTCCGAGGAAGGTCCTACGAGCAGTACTTC.